These 23 T cell receptor beta chains were all obtained from the same sample, sequenced in a study of blood T cell repertoires in COVID-19. Profiling relied on immunoSEQ multiplex PCR, and the TCRdb table lists in-frame clones only, not all of them. The sample shows about 380,000 clones, 70% to 90% of them seen only once. The sample consisted of PBMCs or T cells enriched from blood (not recorded which). Receptors were obtained from a woman between 18 and 30 years old who had recovered from COVID-19.

The rearrangement uses TRBV5-6 and TRBJ2-1; weak D call: TRBD1 (5 bases). Deletions cut 3 bases from V and 15 bases from J, with 19 bases between. From germline, CDR1 is SGHDT and CDR2 YYEEEE. This CDR3 has 13 amino acids. DNA of the CDR3: TGTGCCAGCAGCTGGACGGACACAATGAGCATGTTCTTC. It translates to CASSWTDTMSMFF.

The gene calls are TRBV7-3 and TRBJ1-4; D is unresolved. Deletions cut 5 bases from V and 5 bases from J, with 9 bases between. The CDR3 is 13 residues long. In germline, CDR1 is SGHTA, CDR2 FQGTGA. CDR3 sequence: CASSRQTNEKLFF. Here the CDR3 DNA reads TGTGCCAGCAGCCGACAAACCAATGAAAAACTGTTTTTT.

The chain uses TRBV2 and TRBJ1-1, with a possible D match to TRBD1 (5 bases). The CDR3 has 13 amino acids. Germline loops: CDR1 SNHLY, CDR2 FYNNEI. V was shortened by 8 bases and J by 1 base, with 11 bases between the two germline ends. This CDR3 is CASLGGRNTEAFF. Written as DNA, the CDR3 is TGTGCCAGCCTGGGGGGAAGGAACACTGAAGCTTTCTTT.

This sequence joins TRBV27 and TRBJ1-5, with 9 bases lining up with TRBD1. Germline-derived CDR1 and CDR2 are MNHEY and SMNVEV (reference sequence). V lost 4 bases to trimming and J lost 6 bases; unmatched junction nucleotides: 1. The CDR3 is made up of 13 amino acids. Here the CDR3 reads CASSWDRAQPQHF. The CDR3 nucleotides are TGTGCCAGCAGTTGGGACAGGGCTCAGCCCCAGCATTTT.

Here the CDR3 DNA reads TGTGCCAGCAGCTTACGGACAGGAAGCGCCGAGCAGTACTTC. It specifies CASSLRTGSAEQYF. The V gene is TRBV7-6, the J gene TRBJ2-7; TRBD1 matches 7 bases. Germline CDR1 and CDR2: SGHVS and FNYEAQ. J gave up 6 bases and V 2 bases, and 7 bases lay outside the gene matches. CDR3 length: 14 residues.

The V gene is TRBV3-1 (or the pseudogene TRBV3-2), the J gene TRBJ1-4, with TRBD1 matching over 9 bases. The germline CDR1 and CDR2 sequences are LGHDT and YNNKEL (reference sequence). This CDR3 has 14 amino acids. With V trimmed by 4 bases and J by 8 bases, 5 bases remained unmatched. DNA of the CDR3: TGTGCCAGCAGCCTGGGACAGGGACAGGAAAAACTGTTTTTT. Translating gives CASSLGQGQEKLFF.

This rearrangement joins TRBV30 to TRBJ1-2, with D unclear. From germline, CDR1 is GTSNPN and CDR2 SVGIG (reference sequence). V lost 0 bases and J 3 bases, leaving 14 bases between the germline ends. This CDR3 is built from 15 residues. The CDR3 coding sequence is TGTGCCTGGAGTGTAGAAACCTTTAAGCACTATGGCTACACCTTC. Translated: CAWSVETFKHYGYTF. Combining the CDR3 with reference TRBV30 and TRBJ1-2 gives the whole variable domain SQTIHQWPATLVQPVGSPLSLECTVEGTSNPNLYWYRQAAGRGLQLLFYSVGIGQISSEVPQNLSASRPQDRQFILSSKKLLLSDSGFYLCAWSVETFKHYGYTFGSGTRLTVV.

V and J are TRBV5-1 and TRBJ2-1; 10 nucleotides align to TRBD1. V lost 9 bases, J lost 3 bases, and 3 bases stayed unmatched. The CDR3 totals 13 residues. Germline V gene sequence: CDR1 SGHRS, CDR2 YFSETQ. CDR3 in amino acids: CATRTGGYNEQFF. In nucleotides, the CDR3 is TGCGCCACCCGGACAGGGGGCTACAATGAGCAGTTCTTC. The entire variable domain, with the rest obtained from reference TRBV5-1 and TRBJ2-1, is as follows: KAGVTQTPRYLIKTRGQQVTLSCSPISGHRSVSWYQQTPGQGLQFLFEYFSETQRNKGNFPGRFSGRQFSNSRSEMNVSTLELGDSALYLCATRTGGYNEQFFGPGTRLTVL.

The J gene is TRBJ1-4, the V gene TRBV9; D gene ambiguous. CDR1 is SGDLS and CDR2 is YYNGEE in the germline V gene. The length of the CDR3 is 15 residues. The V and J ends lost 0 bases and 5 bases respectively, with 11 bases between them. CDR3 DNA sequence: TGTGCCAGCAGCGTAGGGGGAGTGGCGAATGAAAAACTGTTTTTT. Translating it yields CASSVGGVANEKLFF.

The chain is built from TRBV24-1 and TRBJ1-5, with 7 bases fitting TRBD1. Per germline, CDR1 KGHDR and CDR2 SFDVKD. V shed 4 bases, J shed 7 bases, and the junction held 6 bases outside the gene matches. The CDR3 spans 14 residues. The CDR3 loop is CATSDDRVSQPQHF. For the CDR3, the DNA is TGTGCCACCAGTGACGACAGGGTTTCGCAGCCCCAGCATTTT.

This chain uses TRBV4-3 with TRBJ2-3; TRBD2 matches 13 bases. Germline-derived CDR1 and CDR2 are LGHNA and YSLEER. The length of the CDR3 is 17 residues. J was trimmed by 3 bases and V by 1 base; bases with no gene match: 4. The CDR3 loop reads CASSQGLAGGKTDTQYF. As DNA, the CDR3 is TGCGCCAGCAGCCAAGGACTAGCGGGGGGCAAAACAGATACGCAGTATTTT.

The chain carries TRBV28 and TRBJ1-4, with D uncertain. Trimming removed 4 bases from V and 3 bases from J, with 12 bases in between. Germline lookup yields CDR1 MDHEN and CDR2 SYDVKM. The CDR3 covers 15 residues. CDR3 coding DNA: TGTGCCAGCAGTTCGAACAGTAGGTCTAATGAAAAACTGTTTTTT. Translation gives CASSSNSRSNEKLFF. The entire variable domain, with the rest obtained from reference TRBV28 and TRBJ1-4, is as follows: DVKVTQSSRYLVKRTGEKVFLECVQDMDHENMFWYRQDPGLGLRLIYFSYDVKMKEKGDIPEGYSVSREKKERFSLILESASTNQTSMYLCASSSNSRSNEKLFFGSGTQLSVL.

The chain couples TRBV5-1 to TRBJ1-4; the D gene is possibly TRBD1 (5 bases). V lost 4 bases and J 4 bases, leaving 8 bases between the germline ends. The CDR3 totals 13 residues. The germline gives CDR1 SGHRS, CDR2 YFSETQ. The CDR3 bases are TGCGCCAGCAGCCCAGGGCATAATGAAAAACTGTTTTTT. This encodes CASSPGHNEKLFF.

The chain recombines TRBV7-2 with TRBJ1-6; 7 nucleotides agree with TRBD1. Germline loops: CDR1 SGHTA, CDR2 FQGNSA. The CDR3 runs 18 residues. The ends lost 2 bases at V and 4 bases at J; junction bases unmatched: 11. The DNA of the CDR3 is TGTGCCAGCAGCTTACTAGTGCAGGGGGGCGGGTATAATTCACCCCTCCACTTT. This sequence encodes CASSLLVQGGGYNSPLHF.

The V gene is TRBV12-3 or TRBV12-4, the J gene TRBJ2-7, with TRBD1 as a possible D gene (6 bases). This CDR3 is 13 amino acids long. V gave up 6 bases and J gave up 7 bases, with 16 bases separating them. The CDR3, as DNA: TGTGCCAGCAGGACCGGGACATTGAGTGAGCAGTACTTC. Protein: CASRTGTLSEQYF.

V usage is TRBV6-1 and J usage is TRBJ2-1, with D possibly TRBD2 on 5 matching bases. V shed 2 bases and J shed 7 bases, with 12 bases lying between them. The germline CDR1 and CDR2 sequences are MNHNS and SASEGT. This CDR3 region has 14 residues. The DNA for the CDR3 is TGTGCCAGCAGTGAACTCCCGGGGTGGAATGAGCAGTTCTTC. Protein: CASSELPGWNEQFF.

V usage is TRBV10-3 and J usage is TRBJ1-3; a possible D gene is TRBD1 (6 bases). V was trimmed by 11 bases and J by 7 bases, leaving 18 bases between them. Germline V gene sequence: CDR1 ENHRY, CDR2 SYGVKD. The CDR3 loop spans 13 amino acids. The CDR3 DNA follows: TGTGCCTCTAGAATAGGGGGTGCGAACACCATATATTTT. Translation gives CASRIGGANTIYF.

The chain is built from TRBV5-5 and TRBJ1-2; no reliable D call. The V gene lost 4 bases and the J gene lost 1 base, with 23 bases spanning the gap. The CDR3 is made up of 18 amino acids. In germline, CDR1 is SGHKS, CDR2 YYEKEE (reference sequence). The CDR3 spells CASSPVDGLYMLNYGYTF. The CDR3 coding sequence is TGTGCCAGCAGCCCGGTCGACGGACTGTATATGCTTAACTATGGCTACACCTTC. Based on the CDR3 plus reference TRBV5-5 and TRBJ1-2, the full variable domain is DAGVTQSPTHLIKTRGQQVTLRCSPISGHKSVSWYQQVLGQGPQFIFQYYEKEERGRGNFPDRFSARQFPNYSSELNVNALLLGDSALYLCASSPVDGLYMLNYGYTFGSGTRLTVV.

This rearrangement joins TRBV6-2 or TRBV6-3 to TRBJ1-2; TRBD1 might be the D (6 bases). The V gene's germline CDR1 is MNHEY and CDR2 SVGEGT. V gave up 4 bases and J gave up 5 bases, with 14 bases separating them. This CDR3 comprises 14 residues. The CDR3 DNA sequence: TGTGCCAGCAGTTTTCGGACAGTTTATTATGGCTACACCTTC. It translates to CASSFRTVYYGYTF.

This clone turned up a few times. The V gene is TRBV11-3, the J gene TRBJ1-5; TRBD1 is a possible D gene (5 bases). The V and J ends lost 4 bases and 0 bases respectively, with 25 bases between them. CDR3 size: 20 residues. CDR1 and CDR2 (germline): SGHNT, YENEEA. The CDR3 nucleotides are TGTGCCAGCAGCTCACCCCGCGGGGTGGACACTTGTTATAGCAATCAGCCCCAGCATTTT. It codes for CASSSPRGVDTCYSNQPQHF.

The V gene is TRBV29-1, the J gene TRBJ2-1; possible D gene TRBD2, 6 bases. This CDR3 region has 15 residues. V lost 7 bases to trimming and J lost 4 bases, with 20 bases between them. Germline CDR1 reads SQVTM; CDR2 reads ANQGSEA. This chain's CDR3 is CSAPDPSGPYNEQFF. The CDR3 bases are TGCAGCGCGCCCGATCCCAGCGGGCCTTACAATGAGCAGTTCTTC.

This clone was seen just once. The chain is built from TRBV28 and TRBJ1-2; 7 nucleotides line up with TRBD1. Germline CDR1 and CDR2: MDHEN and SYDVKM. The CDR3 is 14 residues long. The J segment lost 0 bases and the V segment lost 6 bases, leaving 4 bases of the junction unmatched. The CDR3, as DNA: TGTGCCAGCAGACTGACAGGGACTAACTATGGCTACACCTTC. This sequence encodes CASRLTGTNYGYTF.

The gene calls are TRBV5-4 and TRBJ2-7; TRBD2 might be the D (5 bases). Germline values: CDR1 SGHNT, CDR2 YYREEE (reference sequence). The CDR3 is 13 amino acids. V was shortened by 9 bases and J by 7 bases, with 20 bases between the two germline ends. The CDR3 DNA reads TGTGCCATCGGAAGGGAGTCAACGACAGAGCAGTACTTC. This gives the protein CAIGRESTTEQYF.